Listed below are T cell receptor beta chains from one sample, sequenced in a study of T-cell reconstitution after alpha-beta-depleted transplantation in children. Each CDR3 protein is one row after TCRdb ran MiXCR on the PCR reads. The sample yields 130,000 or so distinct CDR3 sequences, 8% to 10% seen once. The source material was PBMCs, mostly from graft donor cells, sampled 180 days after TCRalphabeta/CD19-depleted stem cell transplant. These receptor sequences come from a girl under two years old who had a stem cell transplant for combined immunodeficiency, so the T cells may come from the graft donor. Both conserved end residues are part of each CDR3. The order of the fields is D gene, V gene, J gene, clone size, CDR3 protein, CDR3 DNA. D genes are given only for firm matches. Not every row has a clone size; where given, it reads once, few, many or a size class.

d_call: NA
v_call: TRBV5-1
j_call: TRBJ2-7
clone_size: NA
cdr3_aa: CASSLASTLNEQYF
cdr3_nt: TGCGCCAGCAGCTTGGCCTCCACCTTGAACGAGCAGTACTTC

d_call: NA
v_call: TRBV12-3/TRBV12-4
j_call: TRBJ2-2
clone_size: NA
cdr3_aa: CASMAGTSYANTGELFF
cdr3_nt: TGTGCCAGCATGGCTGGGACATCCTACGCGAACACCGGGGAGCTGTTTTTT

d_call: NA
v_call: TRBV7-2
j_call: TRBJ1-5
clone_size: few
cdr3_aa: CASSYTPDRNQPQHF
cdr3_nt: TGTGCCAGCAGTTACACACCCGACAGGAATCAGCCCCAGCATTTT

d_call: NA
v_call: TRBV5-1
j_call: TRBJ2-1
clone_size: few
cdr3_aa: CASSRRSDGTSYNEQFF
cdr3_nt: TGCGCCAGCAGTCGTCGATCGGACGGGACATCCTACAATGAGCAGTTCTTC

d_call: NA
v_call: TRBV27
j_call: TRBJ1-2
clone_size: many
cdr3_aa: CASSFLGAAGYTF
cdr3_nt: TGTGCCAGCAGTTTCCTGGGGGCGGCTGGCTACACCTTC

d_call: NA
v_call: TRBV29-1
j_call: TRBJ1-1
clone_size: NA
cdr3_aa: CSVKTSVNTEAFF
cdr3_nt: TGCAGCGTGAAGACATCCGTAAACACTGAAGCTTTCTTT

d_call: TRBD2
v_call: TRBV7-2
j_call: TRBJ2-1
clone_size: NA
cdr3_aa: CASSLATSLAGSSYNEQFF
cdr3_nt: TGTGCCAGCAGCTTAGCAACCTCTTTAGCGGGGAGCTCCTACAATGAGCAGTTCTTC

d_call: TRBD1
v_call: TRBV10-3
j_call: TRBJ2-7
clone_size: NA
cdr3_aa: CAISESFSMTGAGEQYF
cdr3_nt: TGTGCCATCAGTGAGTCTTTTAGTATGACAGGGGCAGGCGAGCAGTACTTC

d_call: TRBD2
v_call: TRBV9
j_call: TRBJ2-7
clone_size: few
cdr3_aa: CASSGTSGGLYEQYF
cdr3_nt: TGTGCCAGCAGCGGGACTAGCGGGGGGCTCTACGAGCAGTACTTC

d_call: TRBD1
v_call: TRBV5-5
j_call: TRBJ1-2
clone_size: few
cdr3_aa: CASSPGQGNYGYTF
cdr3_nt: TGTGCCAGCAGCCCGGGACAGGGGAACTATGGCTACACCTTC

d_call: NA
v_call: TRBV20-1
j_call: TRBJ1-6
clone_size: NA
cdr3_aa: CSGQDNSPLHF
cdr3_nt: TGCAGTGGGCAGGATAATTCACCCCTCCACTTT

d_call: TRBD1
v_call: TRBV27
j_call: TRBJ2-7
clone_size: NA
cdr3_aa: CASSSQGPTYEQYF
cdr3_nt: TGTGCCAGCAGTTCACAGGGGCCAACCTACGAGCAGTACTTC

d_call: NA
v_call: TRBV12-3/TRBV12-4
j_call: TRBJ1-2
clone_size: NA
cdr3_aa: CASSLGRGYYGYNF
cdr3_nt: TGTGCCAGCAGTTTGGGAAGGGGGTACTATGGCTACAACTTC

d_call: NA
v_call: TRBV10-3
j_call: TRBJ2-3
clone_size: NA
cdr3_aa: CAIRSQGTDTQYF
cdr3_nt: TGTGCCATCAGGTCCCAGGGCACAGATACGCAGTATTTT

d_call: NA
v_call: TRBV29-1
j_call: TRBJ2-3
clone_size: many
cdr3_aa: CSVAALKGDTQYF
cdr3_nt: TGCAGCGTTGCTGCTCTAAAGGGAGATACGCAGTATTTT

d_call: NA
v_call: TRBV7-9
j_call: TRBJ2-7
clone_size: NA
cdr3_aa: CASSATGYEQYF
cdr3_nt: TGTGCCAGCAGCGCGACAGGTTACGAGCAGTACTTC

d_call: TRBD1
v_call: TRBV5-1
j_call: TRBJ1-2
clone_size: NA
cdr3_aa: CASSLTHGQGDYGYTF
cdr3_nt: TGCGCCAGCAGCCTCACCCATGGACAGGGGGACTATGGCTACACCTTC

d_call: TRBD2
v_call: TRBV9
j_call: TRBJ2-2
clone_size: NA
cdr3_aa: CASSGQRGLAGGYTGELFF
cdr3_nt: TGTGCCAGCAGCGGTCAAAGGGGACTAGCGGGGGGATACACCGGGGAGCTGTTTTTT

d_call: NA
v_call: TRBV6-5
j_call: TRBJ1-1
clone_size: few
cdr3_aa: CASSYDFVGGAFF
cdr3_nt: TGTGCCAGCAGTTACGACTTCGTGGGGGGGGCTTTCTTT

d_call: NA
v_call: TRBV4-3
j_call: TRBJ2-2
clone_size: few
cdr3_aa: CASSQGGNYGGELFF
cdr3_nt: TGCGCCAGCAGCCAAGGAGGGAATTATGGCGGGGAGCTGTTTTTT

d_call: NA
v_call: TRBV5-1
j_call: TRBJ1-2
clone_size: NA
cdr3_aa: CASSPTGTTSYGYTF
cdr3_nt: TGCGCCAGCAGCCCGACCGGGACGACATCCTATGGCTACACCTTC

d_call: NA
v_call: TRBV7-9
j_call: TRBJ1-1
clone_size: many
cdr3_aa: CASSLVSVNTEAFF
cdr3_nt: TGTGCCAGCAGCTTAGTGTCGGTAAACACTGAAGCTTTCTTT

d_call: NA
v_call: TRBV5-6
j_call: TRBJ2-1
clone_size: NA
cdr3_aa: CASSFRFFGIGNEQFF
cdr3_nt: TGTGCCAGCAGCTTCCGTTTCTTTGGGATTGGTAATGAGCAGTTCTTC

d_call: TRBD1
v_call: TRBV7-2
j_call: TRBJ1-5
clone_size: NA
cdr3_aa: CASSNTQGIGQPQHF
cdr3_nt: TGTGCCAGCAGCAACACACAGGGGATCGGTCAGCCCCAGCATTTT

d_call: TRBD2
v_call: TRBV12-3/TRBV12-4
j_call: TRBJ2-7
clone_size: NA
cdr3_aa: CASSVTGLAAYEQYF
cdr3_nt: TGTGCCAGCTCAGTAACTGGACTAGCGGCCTACGAGCAGTACTTC

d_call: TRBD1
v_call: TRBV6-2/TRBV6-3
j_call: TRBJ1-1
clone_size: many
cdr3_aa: CASSYGDSNTEAFF
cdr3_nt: TGTGCCAGCAGTTACGGGGACAGCAACACTGAAGCTTTCTTT

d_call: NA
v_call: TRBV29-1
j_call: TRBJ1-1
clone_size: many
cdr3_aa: CSVKGQSVNTEAFF
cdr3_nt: TGCAGCGTTAAAGGACAGAGTGTCAACACTGAAGCTTTCTTT

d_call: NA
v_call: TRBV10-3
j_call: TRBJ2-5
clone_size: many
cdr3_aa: CAISEGRTQETQYF
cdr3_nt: TGTGCCATCAGTGAGGGCAGGACTCAAGAGACCCAGTACTTC

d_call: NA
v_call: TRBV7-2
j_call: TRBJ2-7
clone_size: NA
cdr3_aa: CASSLVQRSYEQYF
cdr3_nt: TGTGCCAGCAGCTTAGTACAGCGATCCTACGAGCAGTACTTC

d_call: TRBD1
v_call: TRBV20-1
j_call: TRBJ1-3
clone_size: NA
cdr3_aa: CSAQGASSGNTIYF
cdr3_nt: TGCAGTGCTCAGGGGGCTAGCTCTGGAAACACCATATATTTT

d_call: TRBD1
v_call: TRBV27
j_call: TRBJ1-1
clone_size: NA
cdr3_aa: CASSPGTANTEAFF
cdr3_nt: TGTGCCAGCAGTCCCGGGACAGCGAACACTGAAGCTTTCTTT

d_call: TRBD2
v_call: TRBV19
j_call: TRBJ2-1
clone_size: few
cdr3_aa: CASSRLAGVSEQFF
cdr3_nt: TGTGCCAGTAGTCGGCTAGCGGGAGTGAGTGAGCAGTTCTTC

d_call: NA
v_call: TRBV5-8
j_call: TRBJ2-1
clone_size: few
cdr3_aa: CASSLDRVGNEQFF
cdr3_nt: TGTGCCAGCAGCTTGGACAGGGTGGGCAATGAGCAGTTCTTC

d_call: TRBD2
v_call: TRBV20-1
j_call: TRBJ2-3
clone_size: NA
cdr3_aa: CSVSLAGDTDTQYF
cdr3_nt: TGCAGTGTTTCACTAGCGGGGGACACAGATACGCAGTATTTT

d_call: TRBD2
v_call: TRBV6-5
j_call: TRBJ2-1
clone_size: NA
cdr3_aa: CASSYSGRGSSGVGNEQFF
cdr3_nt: TGTGCCAGCAGTTACTCAGGGAGGGGGAGTAGCGGGGTGGGGAATGAGCAGTTCTTC

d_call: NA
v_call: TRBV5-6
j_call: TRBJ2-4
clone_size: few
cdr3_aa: CASSLMAENIQYF
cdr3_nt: TGTGCCAGCAGCTTGATGGCAGAAAACATTCAGTACTTC

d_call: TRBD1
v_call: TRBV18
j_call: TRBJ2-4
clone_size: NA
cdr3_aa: CASSPGGQLRHIQYF
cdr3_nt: TGTGCCAGCTCACCAGGGGGACAGTTAAGGCACATTCAGTACTTC

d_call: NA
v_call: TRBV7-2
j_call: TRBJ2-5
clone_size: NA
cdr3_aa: CASSLAQAGAETQYF
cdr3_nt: TGTGCCAGCAGCTTAGCACAGGCAGGAGCAGAGACCCAGTACTTC

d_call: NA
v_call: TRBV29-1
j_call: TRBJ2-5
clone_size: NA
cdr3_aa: CSVERTAQETQYF
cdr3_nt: TGCAGCGTTGAAAGGACAGCCCAAGAGACCCAGTACTTC

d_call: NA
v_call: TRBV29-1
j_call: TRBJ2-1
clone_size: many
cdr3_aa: CSVYRNYNEQFF
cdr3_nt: TGCAGCGTCTACCGGAACTACAATGAGCAGTTCTTC

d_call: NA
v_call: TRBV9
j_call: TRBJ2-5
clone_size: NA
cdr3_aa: CASSPSGGGETQYF
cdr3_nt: TGTGCCAGCAGCCCCAGCGGCGGTGGAGAGACCCAGTACTTC

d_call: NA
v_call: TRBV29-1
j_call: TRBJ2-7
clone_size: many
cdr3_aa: CSVTSPLSYEQYF
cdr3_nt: TGCAGCGTTACCTCGCCTTTATCCTACGAGCAGTACTTC

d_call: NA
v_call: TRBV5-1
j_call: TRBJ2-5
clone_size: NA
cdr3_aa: CASSRRTRQETQYF
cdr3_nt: TGCGCCAGCAGCCGACGGACTCGTCAAGAGACCCAGTACTTC

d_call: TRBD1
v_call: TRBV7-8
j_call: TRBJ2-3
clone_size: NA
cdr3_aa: CASSKVQGAVQDTQYF
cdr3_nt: TGTGCCAGCAGTAAGGTACAGGGGGCAGTTCAAGATACGCAGTATTTT

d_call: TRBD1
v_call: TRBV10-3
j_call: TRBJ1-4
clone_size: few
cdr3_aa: CAISEEGTGGQREKLFF
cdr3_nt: TGTGCCATCAGTGAGGAGGGGACAGGGGGCCAAAGGGAAAAACTGTTTTTT

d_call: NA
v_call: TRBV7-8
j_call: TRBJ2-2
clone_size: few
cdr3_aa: CASSLRGRATGELFF
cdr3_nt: TGTGCCAGCAGCTTAAGGGGTCGGGCCACCGGGGAGCTGTTTTTT